The 2 T cell receptor beta chains presented below share a single source sample, sequenced in a study of cytomegalovirus exposure and HLA in healthy donors. The PCR was carried out with 60 Vbeta primers and 13 Jbeta primers. This table comes from immunoSEQ multiplex PCR, and its TCRdb copy is limited to in-frame clones, with some not included. The sample contains about 200,000 clones, 65% to 85% of which appear only once. Sequences were obtained from PBMCs. Source of these receptors: a man between 45 and 60 years old in good health and CMV-seronegative.

This sequence joins TRBV2 and TRBJ2-7; D is possibly TRBD1 (5 bases). The CDR3 length is 13 residues. The germline V gene has CDR1 SNHLY and CDR2 FYNNEI. V was cut by 5 bases and J by 3 bases, with 11 bases left in between. CDR3 in amino acids: CASSMWQGYEQYF. CDR3 in DNA: TGTGCCAGCAGTATGTGGCAGGGCTACGAGCAGTACTTC. The variable domain in full, with the rest retrieved from reference TRBV2 and TRBJ2-7, is EPEVTQTPSHQVTQMGQEVILRCVPISNHLYFYWYRQILGQKVEFLVSFYNNEISEKSEIFDDQFSVERPDGSNFTLKIRSTKLEDSAMYFCASSMWQGYEQYFGPGTRLTVT.

V is TRBV19 and J is TRBJ1-5; a weak D match, TRBD1 (5 bases). Trimming shortened V by 7 bases and J by 1 base, and 11 bases separated the two germline ends. From germline, CDR1 is LNHDA and CDR2 SQIVND (reference sequence). CDR3 size: 14 residues. CDR3 nucleotides: TGTGCCAGTACCGACAGAAGGAGCAATCAGCCCCAGCATTTT. Translation gives CASTDRRSNQPQHF.